This T cell receptor beta chain was identified during a study of shared clonotypes between healthy human individuals. Notes on the study in general: Tissue TCR repertoires likely differ from these blood-only repertoires.

Naive CD8 cells lacked CD45RO, underwent positive selection for CCR7 and left out terminally differentiated effector memory CD45RA+ cells. Several immunoSEQ plates received, in even portions, the genomic DNA of each subset. The table came from immunoSEQ multiplex PCR; TCRdb's copy has only in-frame clones and leaves some out. This table holds nearly 2 million clones, about 95% found once. As to this clone: The antigen is not known.

Trimming cost V 3 bases and J 5 bases; bases outside gene matches: 5. Germline CDR1 MGHRA, CDR2 YSYEKL. This CDR3 spans 16 amino acids. The V and J genes are TRBV4-1 and TRBJ2-5; 14 bases align to TRBD2. This TCR derives from a man between 18 and 35 years old in good health. The specimen was naive CD8+ T cells sorted from blood. In DNA form, the CDR3 reads TGCGCCAGCAGCCAGACTAGCGGGGGGGCCCAGGAGACCCAGTACTTC. Protein: CASSQTSGGAQETQYF.